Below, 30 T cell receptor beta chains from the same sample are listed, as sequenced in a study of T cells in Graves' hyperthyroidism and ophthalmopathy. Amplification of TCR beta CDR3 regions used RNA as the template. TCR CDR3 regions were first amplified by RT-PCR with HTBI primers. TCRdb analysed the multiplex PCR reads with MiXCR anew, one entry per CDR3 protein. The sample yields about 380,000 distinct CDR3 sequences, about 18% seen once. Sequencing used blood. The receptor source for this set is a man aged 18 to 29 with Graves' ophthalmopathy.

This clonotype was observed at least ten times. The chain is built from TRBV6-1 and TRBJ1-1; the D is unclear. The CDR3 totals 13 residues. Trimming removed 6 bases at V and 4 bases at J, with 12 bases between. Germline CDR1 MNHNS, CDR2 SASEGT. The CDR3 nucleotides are TGTGCCAGCAGGTCTCAAGTGACCACTGAAGCTTTCTTT. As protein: CASRSQVTTEAFF.

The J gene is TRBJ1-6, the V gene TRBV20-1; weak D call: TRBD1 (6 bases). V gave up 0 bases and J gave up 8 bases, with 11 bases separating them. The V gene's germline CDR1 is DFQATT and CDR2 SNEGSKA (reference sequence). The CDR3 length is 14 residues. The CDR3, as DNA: TGCAGTGCTAGAGATCGAGACAGGCATTCACCCCTCCACTTT. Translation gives CSARDRDRHSPLHF.

For the CDR3, the DNA is TGCAGTGCTAGATTTGACGTCTATGGCTACACCTTC. Amino acids: CSARFDVYGYTF. The rearrangement joins TRBV20-1 to TRBJ1-2; D is unclear. Germline V gene data show CDR1 as DFQATT and CDR2 as SNEGSKA (reference sequence). V was cut by 2 bases and J by 4 bases, with 8 bases left in between. The CDR3 is 12 amino acids.

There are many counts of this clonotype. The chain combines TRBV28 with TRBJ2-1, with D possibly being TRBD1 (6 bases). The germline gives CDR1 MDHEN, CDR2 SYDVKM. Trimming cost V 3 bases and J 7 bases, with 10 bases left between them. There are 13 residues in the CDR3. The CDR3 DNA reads TGTGCCAGCAGTTTCAGGGGCAGTAATGAGCAGTTCTTC. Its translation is CASSFRGSNEQFF.

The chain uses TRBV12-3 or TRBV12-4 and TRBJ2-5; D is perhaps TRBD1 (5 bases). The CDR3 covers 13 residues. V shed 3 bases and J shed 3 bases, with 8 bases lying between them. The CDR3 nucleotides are TGTGCCAGCAGTTTCCCGACAGAAGAGACCCAGTACTTC. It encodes CASSFPTEETQYF.

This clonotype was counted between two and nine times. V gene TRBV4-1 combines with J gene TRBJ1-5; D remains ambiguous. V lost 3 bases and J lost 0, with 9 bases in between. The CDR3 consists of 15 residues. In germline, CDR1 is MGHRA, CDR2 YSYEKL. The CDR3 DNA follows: TGCGCCAGCAGCCAGGCGTGGTATAGCAATCAGCCCCAGCATTTT. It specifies CASSQAWYSNQPQHF.

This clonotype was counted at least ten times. CDR3 sequence: CASSLVPRETQYF. CDR3 bases: TGTGCCAGCAGCTTAGTCCCTCGGGAGACCCAGTACTTC. The chain is built from TRBV11-2 and TRBJ2-5; no clear D gene. CDR3 length: 13 amino acids. V was clipped by 1 base and J by 5 bases, with 8 bases between them. Germline CDR1 and CDR2: SGHAT and FQNNGV. Looking up the rest from reference TRBV11-2 and TRBJ2-5 gives the full variable domain: EAGVAQSPRYKIIEKRQSVAFWCNPISGHATLYWYQQILGQGPKLLIQFQNNGVVDDSQLPKDRFSAERLKGVDSTLKIQPAKLEDSAVYLCASSLVPRETQYFGPGTRLLVL.

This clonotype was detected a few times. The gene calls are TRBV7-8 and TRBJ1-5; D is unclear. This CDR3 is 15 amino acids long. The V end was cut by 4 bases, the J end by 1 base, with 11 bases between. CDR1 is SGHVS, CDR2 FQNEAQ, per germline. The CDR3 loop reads CASSSWATSNQPQHF. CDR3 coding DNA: TGTGCCAGCAGCTCCTGGGCTACAAGCAATCAGCCCCAGCATTTT.

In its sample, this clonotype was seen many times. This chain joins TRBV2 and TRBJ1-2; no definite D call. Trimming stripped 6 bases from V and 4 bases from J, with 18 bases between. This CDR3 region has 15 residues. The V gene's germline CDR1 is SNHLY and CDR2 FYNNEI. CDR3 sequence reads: CASRSGLSTFYGYTF. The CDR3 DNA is TGTGCCAGCAGGAGTGGCCTTTCGACTTTCTATGGCTACACCTTC.

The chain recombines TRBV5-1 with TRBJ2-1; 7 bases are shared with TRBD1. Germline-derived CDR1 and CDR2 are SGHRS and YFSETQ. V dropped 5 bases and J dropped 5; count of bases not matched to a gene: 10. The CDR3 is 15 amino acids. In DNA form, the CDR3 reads TGCGCCAGCAGTTCCAGGGGGAAGGGGAACAATGAGCAGTTCTTC. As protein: CASSSRGKGNNEQFF.

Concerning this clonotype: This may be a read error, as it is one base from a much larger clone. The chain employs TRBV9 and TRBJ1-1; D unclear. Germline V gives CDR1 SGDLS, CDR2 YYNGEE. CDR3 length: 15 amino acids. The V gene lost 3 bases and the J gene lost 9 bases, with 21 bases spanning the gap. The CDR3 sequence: CASSAQDHTETKAFF. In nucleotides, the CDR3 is TGTGCCAGCAGCGCCCAGGATCATACAGAGACTAAAGCTTTCTTT.

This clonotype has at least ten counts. CDR3 nucleotides: TGTGCCAGCAGCCCCGGGGAGGGCTCCTACAATGAGCAGTTCTTC. Protein: CASSPGEGSYNEQFF. The chain combines TRBV7-8 with TRBJ2-1; TRBD2 agrees at 7 bases. The V segment lost 5 bases and the J segment 0 bases; nucleotides outside the gene matches: 4. This CDR3 spans 15 amino acids. Germline V gives CDR1 SGHVS, CDR2 FQNEAQ. Full variable domain (rest looked up from reference TRBV7-8 and TRBJ2-1): GAGVSQSPRYKVAKRGQDVALRCDPISGHVSLFWYQQALGQGPEFLTYFQNEAQLDKSGLPSDRFFAERPEGSVSTLKIQRTQQEDSAVYLCASSPGEGSYNEQFFGPGTRLTVL.

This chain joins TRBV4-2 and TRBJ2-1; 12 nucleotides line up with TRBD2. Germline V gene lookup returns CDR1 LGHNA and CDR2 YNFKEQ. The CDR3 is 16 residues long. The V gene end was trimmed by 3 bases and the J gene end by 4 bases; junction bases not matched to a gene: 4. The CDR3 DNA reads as TGTGCCAGCAGCCATGCTAGCGGGGGGGCTTACAATGAGCAGTTCTTC. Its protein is CASSHASGGAYNEQFF.

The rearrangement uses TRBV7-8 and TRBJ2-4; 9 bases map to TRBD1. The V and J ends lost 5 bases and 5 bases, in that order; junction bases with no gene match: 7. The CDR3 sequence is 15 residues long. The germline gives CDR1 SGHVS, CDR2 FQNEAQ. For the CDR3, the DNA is TGTGCCAGCAGCCCCGGGACAGGGCTTCAAAACATTCAGTACTTC. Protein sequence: CASSPGTGLQNIQYF.

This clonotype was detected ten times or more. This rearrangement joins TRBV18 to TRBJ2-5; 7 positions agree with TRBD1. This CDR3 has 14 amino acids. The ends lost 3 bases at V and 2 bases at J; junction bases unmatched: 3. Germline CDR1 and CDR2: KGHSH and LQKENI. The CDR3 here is CASSPGQSQETQYF. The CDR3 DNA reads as TGTGCCAGCTCACCGGGACAGTCTCAAGAGACCCAGTACTTC.

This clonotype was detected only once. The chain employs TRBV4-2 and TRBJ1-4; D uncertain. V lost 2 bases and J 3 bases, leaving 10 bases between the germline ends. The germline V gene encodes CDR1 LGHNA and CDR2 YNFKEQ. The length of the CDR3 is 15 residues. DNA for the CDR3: TGTGCCAGCAGCCAACTACACCTCTCTAATGAAAAACTGTTTTTT. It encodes CASSQLHLSNEKLFF.

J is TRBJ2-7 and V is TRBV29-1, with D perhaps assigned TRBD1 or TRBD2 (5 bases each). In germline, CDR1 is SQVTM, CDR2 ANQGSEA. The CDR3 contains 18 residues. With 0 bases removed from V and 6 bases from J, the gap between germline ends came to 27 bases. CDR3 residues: CSVEDLPWGPASVSEQYF. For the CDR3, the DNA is TGCAGCGTTGAAGATCTGCCGTGGGGACCCGCATCGGTGTCCGAGCAGTACTTC.

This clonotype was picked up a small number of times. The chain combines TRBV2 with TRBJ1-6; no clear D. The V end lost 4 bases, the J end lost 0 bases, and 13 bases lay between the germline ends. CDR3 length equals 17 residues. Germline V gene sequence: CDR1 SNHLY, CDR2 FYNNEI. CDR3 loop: CASSVRLASSYNSPLHF. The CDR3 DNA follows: TGTGCCAGCAGTGTAAGACTCGCGAGCTCCTATAATTCACCCCTCCACTTT.

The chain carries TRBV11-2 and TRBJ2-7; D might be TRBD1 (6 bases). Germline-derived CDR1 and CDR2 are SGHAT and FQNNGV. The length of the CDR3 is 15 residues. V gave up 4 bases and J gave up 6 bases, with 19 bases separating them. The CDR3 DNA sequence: TGTGCCAGCAGCTCGCCTGGGGGCCCGTCGAGCGAGCAGTACTTC. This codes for CASSSPGGPSSEQYF.

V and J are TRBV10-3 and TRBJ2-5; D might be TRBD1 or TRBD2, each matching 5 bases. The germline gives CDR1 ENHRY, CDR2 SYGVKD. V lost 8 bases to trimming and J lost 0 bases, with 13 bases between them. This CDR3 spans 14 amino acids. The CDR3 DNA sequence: TGTGCCATCGCCGGGACGTCCAACCAAGAGACCCAGTACTTC. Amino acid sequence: CAIAGTSNQETQYF.

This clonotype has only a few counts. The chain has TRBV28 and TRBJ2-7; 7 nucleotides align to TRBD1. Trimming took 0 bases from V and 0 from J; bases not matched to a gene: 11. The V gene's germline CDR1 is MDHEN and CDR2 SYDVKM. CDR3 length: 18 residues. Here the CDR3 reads CASSLWAGGVQSSYEQYF. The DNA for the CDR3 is TGTGCCAGCAGTTTATGGGCAGGGGGAGTACAAAGCTCCTACGAGCAGTACTTC.

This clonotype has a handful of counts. The CDR3 is CASQRGENSPLHF. The DNA of the CDR3 is TGTGCCAGCCAGAGGGGGGAGAATTCACCCCTCCACTTT. The V gene is TRBV9, the J gene TRBJ1-6, with D maybe TRBD1 (6 bases). The germline gives CDR1 SGDLS, CDR2 YYNGEE. V lost 7 bases and J lost 7, with 12 bases in between. The CDR3 is 13 amino acids.

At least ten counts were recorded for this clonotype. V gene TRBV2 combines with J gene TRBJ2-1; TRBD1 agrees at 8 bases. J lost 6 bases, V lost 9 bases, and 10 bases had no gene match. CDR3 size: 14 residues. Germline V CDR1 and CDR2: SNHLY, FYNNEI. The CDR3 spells CASGPGQVTNEQFF. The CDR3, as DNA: TGTGCCAGTGGTCCGGGACAGGTAACCAATGAGCAGTTCTTC.

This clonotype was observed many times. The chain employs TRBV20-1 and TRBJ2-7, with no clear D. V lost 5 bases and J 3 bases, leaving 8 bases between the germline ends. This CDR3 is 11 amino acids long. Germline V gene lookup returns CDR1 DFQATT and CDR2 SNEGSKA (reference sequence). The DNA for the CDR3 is TGCAGTGCTCTGGACGGCTACGAGCAGTACTTC. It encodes CSALDGYEQYF.

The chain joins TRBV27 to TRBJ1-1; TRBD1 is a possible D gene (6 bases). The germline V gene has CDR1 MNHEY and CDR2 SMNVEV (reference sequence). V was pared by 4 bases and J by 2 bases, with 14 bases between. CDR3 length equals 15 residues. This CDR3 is CASSSYRDGNTEAFF. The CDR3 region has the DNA TGTGCCAGCAGTTCCTACAGGGATGGAAACACTGAAGCTTTCTTT.

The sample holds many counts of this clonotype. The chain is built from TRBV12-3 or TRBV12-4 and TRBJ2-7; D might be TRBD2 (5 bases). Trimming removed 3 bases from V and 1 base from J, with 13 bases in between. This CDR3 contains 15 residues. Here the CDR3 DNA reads TGTGCCAGCAGTTTTAGAGGGCGCGGGTCCTACGAGCAGTACTTC. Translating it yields CASSFRGRGSYEQYF.

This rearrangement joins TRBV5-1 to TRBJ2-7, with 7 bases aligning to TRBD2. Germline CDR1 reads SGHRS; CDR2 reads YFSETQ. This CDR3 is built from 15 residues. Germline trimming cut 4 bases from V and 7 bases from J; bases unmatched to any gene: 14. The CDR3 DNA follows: TGCGCCAGCAGCCCTGACCTAGCGGCGGGTGGGGAGCAGTACTTC. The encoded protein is CASSPDLAAGGEQYF.

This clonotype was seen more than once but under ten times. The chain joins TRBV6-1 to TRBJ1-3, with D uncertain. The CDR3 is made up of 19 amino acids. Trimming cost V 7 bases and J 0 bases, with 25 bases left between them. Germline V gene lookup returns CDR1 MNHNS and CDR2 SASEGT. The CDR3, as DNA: TGTGCCAGCAACCCCTCCGGTGATTTTGATACCCTCTCTGGAAACACCATATATTTT. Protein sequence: CASNPSGDFDTLSGNTIYF.

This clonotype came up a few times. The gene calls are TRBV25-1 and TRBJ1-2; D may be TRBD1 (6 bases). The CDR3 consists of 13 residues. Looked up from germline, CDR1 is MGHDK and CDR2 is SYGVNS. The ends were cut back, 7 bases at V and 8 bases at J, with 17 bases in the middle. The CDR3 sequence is CASNPSGGGGYTF. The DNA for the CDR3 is TGTGCCAGCAATCCGAGTGGAGGGGGAGGCTACACCTTC.

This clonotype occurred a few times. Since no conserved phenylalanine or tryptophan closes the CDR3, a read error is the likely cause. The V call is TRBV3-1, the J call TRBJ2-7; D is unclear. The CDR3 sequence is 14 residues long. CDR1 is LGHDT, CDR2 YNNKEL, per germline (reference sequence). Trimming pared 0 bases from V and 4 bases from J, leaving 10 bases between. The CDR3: CASSQDGPGYEQYS. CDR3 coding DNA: TGTGCCAGCAGCCAAGATGGACCCGGATACGAGCAGTACTCC.